One and the same sample provided the 2 T cell receptor beta chains below, sequenced in a study of T cell responses to AZD1222 COVID-19 vaccine (dated by TCRdb to 2020 to 2022). The sample's time point label, decoded: about 28 days (+/-7) after the second vaccine dose. The protocol used for the library was the immunoSEQ multiplex PCR assay. TCRdb's version of the immuneACCESS table is confined to in-frame rearrangements and falls short of the full clone set. An unresolved V gene accounts for under half of the shortfall where checked; the remainder is of unknown origin. This sample lists about 150,000 clones; about 86% were detected once. Clones ranked in the top ten supply approximately 5.4% of the sample. The specimen comprised peripheral blood, sampled 28 days after the second AZD1222 dose. These receptors were taken from an adult who received the AZD1222 COVID-19 vaccine.

The chain uses TRBV6-5 and TRBJ2-2; D gene unclear. The CDR3 extends over 12 amino acids. In germline, CDR1 is MNHEY, CDR2 SVGAGI. Deletions cut 5 bases from V and 1 base from J, with 2 bases between. CDR3 residues: CASSQNTGELFF. CDR3 nucleotides: TGTGCCAGCAGTCAGAACACCGGGGAGCTGTTTTTT.

J is TRBJ1-2 and V is TRBV19; unclear D gene. Germline V gene data show CDR1 as LNHDA and CDR2 as SQIVND (reference sequence). The CDR3 covers 11 residues. With 7 bases removed from V and 0 bases from J, the gap between germline ends came to 3 bases. CDR3 DNA sequence: TGTGCCAGTAAGTCTAACTATGGCTACACCTTC. It yields the protein CASKSNYGYTF.